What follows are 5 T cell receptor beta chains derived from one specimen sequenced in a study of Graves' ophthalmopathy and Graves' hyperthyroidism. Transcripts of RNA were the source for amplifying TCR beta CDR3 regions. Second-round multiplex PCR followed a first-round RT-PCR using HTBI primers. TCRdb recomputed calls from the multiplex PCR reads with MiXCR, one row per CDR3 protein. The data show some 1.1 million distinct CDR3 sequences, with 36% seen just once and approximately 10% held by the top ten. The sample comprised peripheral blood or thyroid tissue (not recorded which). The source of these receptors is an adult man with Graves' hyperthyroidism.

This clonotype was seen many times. The CDR3: CASSPPGGRQETQYF. In nucleotides, the CDR3 is TGTGCCAGCAGCCCCCCGGGGGGACGCCAAGAGACCCAGTACTTC. J is TRBJ2-5 and V is TRBV7-2, with 7 bases fitting TRBD2. Germline V CDR1 and CDR2: SGHTA, FQGNSA. This CDR3 spans 15 amino acids. V shed 5 bases and J 1 base; nucleotides not matched to a gene: 7. Supplemented by reference TRBV7-2 and TRBJ2-5, the full variable domain reads GAGVSQSPSNKVTEKGKDVELRCDPISGHTALYWYRQSLGQGLEFLIYFQGNSAPDKSGLPSDRFSAERTGGSVSTLTIQRTQQEDSAVYLCASSPPGGRQETQYFGPGTRLLVL.

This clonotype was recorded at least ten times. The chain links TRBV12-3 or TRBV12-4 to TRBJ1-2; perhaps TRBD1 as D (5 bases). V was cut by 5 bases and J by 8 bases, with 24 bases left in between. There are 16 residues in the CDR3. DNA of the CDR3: TGTGCCAGCAGTCCGTTTGGTTCGGGGACTCAAGTCGGCTACACCTTC. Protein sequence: CASSPFGSGTQVGYTF.

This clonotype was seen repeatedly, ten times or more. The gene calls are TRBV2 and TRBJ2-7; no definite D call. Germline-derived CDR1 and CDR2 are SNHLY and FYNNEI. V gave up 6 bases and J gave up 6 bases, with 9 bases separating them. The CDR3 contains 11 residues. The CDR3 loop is CASSARGEQYF. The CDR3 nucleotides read TGTGCCAGCAGCGCCCGAGGCGAGCAGTACTTC.

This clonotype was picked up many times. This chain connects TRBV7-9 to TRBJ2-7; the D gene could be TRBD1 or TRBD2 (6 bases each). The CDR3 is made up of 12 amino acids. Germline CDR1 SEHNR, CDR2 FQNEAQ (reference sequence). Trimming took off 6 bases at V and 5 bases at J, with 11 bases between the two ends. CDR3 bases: TGTGCCAGCAGTAAAAGGGGGGACGAGCAGTACTTC. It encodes CASSKRGDEQYF.

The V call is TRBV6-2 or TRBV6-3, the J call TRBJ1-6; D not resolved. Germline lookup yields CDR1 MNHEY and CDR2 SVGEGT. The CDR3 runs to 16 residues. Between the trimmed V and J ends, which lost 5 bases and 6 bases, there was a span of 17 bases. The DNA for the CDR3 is TGTGCCAGCAGTCGTCCGCCAACAGCGATTAATTCACCCCTCCACTTT. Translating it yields CASSRPPTAINSPLHF.